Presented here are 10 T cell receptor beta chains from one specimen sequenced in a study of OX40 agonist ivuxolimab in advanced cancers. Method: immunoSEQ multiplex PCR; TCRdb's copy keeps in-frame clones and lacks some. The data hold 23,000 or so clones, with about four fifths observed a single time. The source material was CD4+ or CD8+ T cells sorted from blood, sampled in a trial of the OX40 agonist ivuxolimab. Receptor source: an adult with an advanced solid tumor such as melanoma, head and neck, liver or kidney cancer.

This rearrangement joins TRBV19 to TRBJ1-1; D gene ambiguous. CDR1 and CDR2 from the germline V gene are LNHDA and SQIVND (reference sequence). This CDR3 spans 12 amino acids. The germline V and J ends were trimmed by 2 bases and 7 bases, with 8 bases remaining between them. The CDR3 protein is CASSIRAGEAFF. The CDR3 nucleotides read TGTGCCAGTAGTATACGGGCCGGTGAAGCTTTCTTT.

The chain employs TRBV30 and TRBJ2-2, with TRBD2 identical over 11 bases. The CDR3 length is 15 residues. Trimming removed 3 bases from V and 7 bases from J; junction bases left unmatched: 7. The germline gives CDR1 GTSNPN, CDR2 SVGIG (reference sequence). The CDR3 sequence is CAWSVLAGAGGELFF. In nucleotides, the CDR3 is TGTGCCTGGAGCGTACTAGCGGGAGCGGGCGGGGAGCTGTTTTTT.

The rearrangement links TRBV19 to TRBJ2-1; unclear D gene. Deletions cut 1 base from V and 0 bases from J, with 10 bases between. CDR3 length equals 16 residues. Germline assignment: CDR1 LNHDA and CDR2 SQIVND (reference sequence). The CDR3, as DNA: TGTGCCAGTAGTATAGCTTCGCAGAGCTCCTACAATGAGCAGTTCTTC. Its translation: CASSIASQSSYNEQFF.

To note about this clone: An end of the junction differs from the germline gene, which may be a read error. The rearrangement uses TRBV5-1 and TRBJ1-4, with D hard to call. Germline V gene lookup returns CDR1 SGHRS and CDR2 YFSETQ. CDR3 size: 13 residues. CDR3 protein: CASRLGVNEKLFF. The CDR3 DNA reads TGCGCCAGCAGGTTGGGAGTTAATGAAAAACTGTTTTTT. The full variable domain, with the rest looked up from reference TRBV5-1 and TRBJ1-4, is KAGVTQTPRYLIKTRGQQVTLSCSPISGHRSVSWYQQTPGQGLQFLFEYFSETQRNKGNFPGRFSGRQFSNSRSEMNVSTLELGDSALYLCASRLGVNEKLFFGSGTQLSVL.

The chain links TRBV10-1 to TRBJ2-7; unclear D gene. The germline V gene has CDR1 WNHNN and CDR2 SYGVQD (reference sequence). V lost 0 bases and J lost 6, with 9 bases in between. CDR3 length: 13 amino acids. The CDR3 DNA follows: TGCGCCAGCAGTGAGTCAGCCACACGCGAGCAGTACTTC. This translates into CASSESATREQYF.

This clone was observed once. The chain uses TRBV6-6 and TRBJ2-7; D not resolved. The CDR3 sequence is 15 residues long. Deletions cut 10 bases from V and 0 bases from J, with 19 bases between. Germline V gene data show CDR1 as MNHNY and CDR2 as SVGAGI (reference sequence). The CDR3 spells CATSTWVRSSYEQYF. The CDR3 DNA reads TGTGCCACCTCAACCTGGGTCCGCAGCTCCTACGAGCAGTACTTC.

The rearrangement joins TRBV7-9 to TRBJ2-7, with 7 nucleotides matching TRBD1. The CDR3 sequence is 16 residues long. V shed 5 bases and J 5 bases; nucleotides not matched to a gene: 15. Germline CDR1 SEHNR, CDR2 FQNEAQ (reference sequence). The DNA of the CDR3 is TGTGCCAGCAGCGAATGGAGCCGGGACAGAGACAACGAGCAGTACTTC. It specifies CASSEWSRDRDNEQYF.

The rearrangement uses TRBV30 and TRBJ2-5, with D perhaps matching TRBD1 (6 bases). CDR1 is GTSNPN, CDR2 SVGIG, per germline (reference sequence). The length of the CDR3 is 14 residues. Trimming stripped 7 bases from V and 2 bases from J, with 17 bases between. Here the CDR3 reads CASNRAPGQETQYF. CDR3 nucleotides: TGTGCCTCCAACAGGGCCCCGGGGCAAGAGACCCAGTACTTC.

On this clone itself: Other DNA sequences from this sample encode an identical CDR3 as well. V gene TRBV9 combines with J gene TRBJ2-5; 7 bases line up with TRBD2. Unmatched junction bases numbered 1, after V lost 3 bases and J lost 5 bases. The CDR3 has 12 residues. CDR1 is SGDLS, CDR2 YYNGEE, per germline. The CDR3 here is CASSAGGETQYF. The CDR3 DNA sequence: TGTGCCAGCAGCGCCGGGGGGGAGACCCAGTACTTC.

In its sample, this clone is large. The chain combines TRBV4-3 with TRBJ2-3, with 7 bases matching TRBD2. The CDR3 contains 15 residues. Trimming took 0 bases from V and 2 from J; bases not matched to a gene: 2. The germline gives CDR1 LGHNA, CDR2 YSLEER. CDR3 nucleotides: TGCGCCAGCAGCCAAGACAAGCGGGACACAGATACGCAGTATTTT. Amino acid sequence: CASSQDKRDTDTQYF.